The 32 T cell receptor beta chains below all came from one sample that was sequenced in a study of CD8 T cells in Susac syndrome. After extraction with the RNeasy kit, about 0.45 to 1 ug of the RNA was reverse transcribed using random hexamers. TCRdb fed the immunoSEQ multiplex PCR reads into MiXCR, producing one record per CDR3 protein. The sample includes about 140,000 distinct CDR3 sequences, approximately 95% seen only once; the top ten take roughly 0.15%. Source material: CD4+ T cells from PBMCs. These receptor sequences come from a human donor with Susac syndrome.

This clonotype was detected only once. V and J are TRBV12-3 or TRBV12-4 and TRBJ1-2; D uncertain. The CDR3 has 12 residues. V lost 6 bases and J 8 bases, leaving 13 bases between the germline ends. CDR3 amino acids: CASRAGLWGYTF. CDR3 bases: TGTGCCAGCAGGGCCGGGCTGTGGGGCTACACCTTC.

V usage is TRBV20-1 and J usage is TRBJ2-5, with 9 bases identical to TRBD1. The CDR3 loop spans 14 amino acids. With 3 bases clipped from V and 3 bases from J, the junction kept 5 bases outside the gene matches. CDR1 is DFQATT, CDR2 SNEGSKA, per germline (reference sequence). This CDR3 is CSASWTGEEETQYF. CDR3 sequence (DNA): TGCAGTGCTAGCTGGACAGGGGAAGAAGAGACCCAGTACTTC.

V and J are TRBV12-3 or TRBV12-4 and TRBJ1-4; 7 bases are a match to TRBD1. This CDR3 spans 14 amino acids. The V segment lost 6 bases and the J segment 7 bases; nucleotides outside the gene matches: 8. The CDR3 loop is CASRRQGNREKLFF. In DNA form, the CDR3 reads TGTGCCAGCAGGCGACAGGGTAATCGTGAAAAACTGTTTTTT.

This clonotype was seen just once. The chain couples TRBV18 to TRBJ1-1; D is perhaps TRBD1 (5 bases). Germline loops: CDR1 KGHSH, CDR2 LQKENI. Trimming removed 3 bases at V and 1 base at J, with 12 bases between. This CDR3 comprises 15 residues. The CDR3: CASSPAEGRNTEAFF. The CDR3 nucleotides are TGTGCCAGCTCACCCGCGGAGGGACGGAACACTGAAGCTTTCTTT.

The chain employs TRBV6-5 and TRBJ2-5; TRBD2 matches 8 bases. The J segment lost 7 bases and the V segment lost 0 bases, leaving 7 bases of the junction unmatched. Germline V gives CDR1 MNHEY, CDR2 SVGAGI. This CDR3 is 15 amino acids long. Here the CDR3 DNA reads TGTGCCAGCAGTTACTCAATTAGCGGGGTAGGGACCCAGTACTTC. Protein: CASSYSISGVGTQYF.

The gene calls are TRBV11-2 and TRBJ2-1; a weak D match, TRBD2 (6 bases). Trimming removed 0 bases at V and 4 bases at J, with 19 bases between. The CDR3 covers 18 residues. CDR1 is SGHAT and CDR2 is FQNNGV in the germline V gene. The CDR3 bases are TGTGCCAGCAGCTTAGACCCTCAAACCCGGGACTTATACAATGAGCAGTTCTTC. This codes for CASSLDPQTRDLYNEQFF.

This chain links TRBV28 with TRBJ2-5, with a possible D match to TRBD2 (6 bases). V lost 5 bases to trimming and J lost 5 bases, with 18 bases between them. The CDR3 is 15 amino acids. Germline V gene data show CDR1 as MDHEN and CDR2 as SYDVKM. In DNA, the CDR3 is TGTGCCAGCAGTACACGGGACTCCCCGTGGGAGACCCAGTACTTC. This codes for CASSTRDSPWETQYF.

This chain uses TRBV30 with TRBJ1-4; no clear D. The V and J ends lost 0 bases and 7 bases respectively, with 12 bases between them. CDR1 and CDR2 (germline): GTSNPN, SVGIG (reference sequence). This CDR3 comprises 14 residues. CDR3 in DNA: TGTGCCTGGAGTGTCAAGGCACTTGGTGAAAAACTGTTTTTT. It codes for CAWSVKALGEKLFF. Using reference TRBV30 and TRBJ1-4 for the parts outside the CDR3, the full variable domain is SQTIHQWPATLVQPVGSPLSLECTVEGTSNPNLYWYRQAAGRGLQLLFYSVGIGQISSEVPQNLSASRPQDRQFILSSKKLLLSDSGFYLCAWSVKALGEKLFFGSGTQLSVL.

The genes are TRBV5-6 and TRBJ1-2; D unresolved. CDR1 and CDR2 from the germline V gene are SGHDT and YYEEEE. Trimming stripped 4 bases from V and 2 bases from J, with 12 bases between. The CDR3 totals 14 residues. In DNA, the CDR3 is TGTGCCAGCAGCCCCTTCAACCAGAACTATGGCTACACCTTC. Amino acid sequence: CASSPFNQNYGYTF.

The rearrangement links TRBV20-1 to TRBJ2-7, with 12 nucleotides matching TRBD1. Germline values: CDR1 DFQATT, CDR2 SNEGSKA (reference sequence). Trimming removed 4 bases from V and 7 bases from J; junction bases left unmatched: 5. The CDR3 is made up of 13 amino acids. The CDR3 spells CSATGTGGGEQYF. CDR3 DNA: TGCAGTGCTACCGGGACAGGGGGCGGTGAGCAGTACTTC.

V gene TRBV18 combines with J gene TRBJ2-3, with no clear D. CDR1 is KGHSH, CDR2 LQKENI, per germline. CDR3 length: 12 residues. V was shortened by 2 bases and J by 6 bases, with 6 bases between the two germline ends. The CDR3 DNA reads TGTGCCAGCTCACCAGGGTTGGATACGCAGTATTTT. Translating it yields CASSPGLDTQYF.

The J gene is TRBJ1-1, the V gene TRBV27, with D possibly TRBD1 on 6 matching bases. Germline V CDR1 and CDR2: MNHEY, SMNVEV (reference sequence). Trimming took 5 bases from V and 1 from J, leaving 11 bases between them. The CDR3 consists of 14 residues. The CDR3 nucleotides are TGTGCCAGCAGTCGGGGACACCCGAACACTGAAGCTTTCTTT. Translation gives CASSRGHPNTEAFF.

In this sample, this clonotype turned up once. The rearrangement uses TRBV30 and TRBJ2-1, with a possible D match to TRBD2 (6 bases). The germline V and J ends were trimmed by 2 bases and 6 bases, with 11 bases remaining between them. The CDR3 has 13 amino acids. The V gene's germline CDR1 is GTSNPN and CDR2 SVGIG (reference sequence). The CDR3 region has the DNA TGTGCCTGGAGTCCCCCCGGGGGCAATGAGCAGTTCTTC. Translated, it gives CAWSPPGGNEQFF.

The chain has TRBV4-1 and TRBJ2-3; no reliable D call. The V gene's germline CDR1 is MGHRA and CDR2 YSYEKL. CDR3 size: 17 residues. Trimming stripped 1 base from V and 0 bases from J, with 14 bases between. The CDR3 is CASSQARPRSSTDTQYF. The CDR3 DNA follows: TGCGCCAGCAGCCAAGCCCGCCCCCGGTCAAGCACAGATACGCAGTATTTT.

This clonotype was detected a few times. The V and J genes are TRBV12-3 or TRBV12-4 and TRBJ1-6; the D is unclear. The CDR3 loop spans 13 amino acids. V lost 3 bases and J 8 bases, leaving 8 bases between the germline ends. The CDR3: CASSLRRDSPLHF. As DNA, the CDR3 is TGTGCCAGCAGTTTGAGACGGGATTCACCCCTCCACTTT.

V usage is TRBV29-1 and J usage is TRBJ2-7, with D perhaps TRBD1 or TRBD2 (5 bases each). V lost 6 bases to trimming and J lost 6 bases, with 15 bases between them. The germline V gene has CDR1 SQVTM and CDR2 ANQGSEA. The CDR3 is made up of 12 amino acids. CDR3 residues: CSVAGDLSEQYF. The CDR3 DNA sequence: TGCAGCGTCGCCGGGGACCTCTCCGAGCAGTACTTC.

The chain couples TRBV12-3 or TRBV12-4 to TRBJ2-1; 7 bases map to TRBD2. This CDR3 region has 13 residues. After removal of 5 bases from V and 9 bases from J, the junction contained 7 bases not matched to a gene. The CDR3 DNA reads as TGTGCCAGCAGTCCACGACTAGCTAGTGAGCAGTTCTTC. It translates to CASSPRLASEQFF.

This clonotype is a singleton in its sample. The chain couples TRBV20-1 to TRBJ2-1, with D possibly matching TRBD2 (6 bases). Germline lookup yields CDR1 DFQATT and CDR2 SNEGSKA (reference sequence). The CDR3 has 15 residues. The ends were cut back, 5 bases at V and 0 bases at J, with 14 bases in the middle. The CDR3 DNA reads TGCAGTGCTTCTCTAGCGCCGAGCTCCTACAATGAGCAGTTCTTC. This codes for CSASLAPSSYNEQFF.

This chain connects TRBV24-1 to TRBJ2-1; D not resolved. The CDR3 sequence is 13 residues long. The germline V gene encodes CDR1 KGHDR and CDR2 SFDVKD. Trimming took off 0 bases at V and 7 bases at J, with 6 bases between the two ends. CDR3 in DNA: TGTGCCACCAGTGATTTGAAAGGAAATGAGCAGTTCTTC. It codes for CATSDLKGNEQFF.

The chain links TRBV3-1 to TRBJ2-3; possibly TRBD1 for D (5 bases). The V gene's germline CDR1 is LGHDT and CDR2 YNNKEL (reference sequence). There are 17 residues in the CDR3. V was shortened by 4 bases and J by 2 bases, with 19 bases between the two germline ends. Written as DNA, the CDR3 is TGTGCCAGCAGCCCTTACACGGAAGACAGTTCCACAGATACGCAGTATTTT. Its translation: CASSPYTEDSSTDTQYF.

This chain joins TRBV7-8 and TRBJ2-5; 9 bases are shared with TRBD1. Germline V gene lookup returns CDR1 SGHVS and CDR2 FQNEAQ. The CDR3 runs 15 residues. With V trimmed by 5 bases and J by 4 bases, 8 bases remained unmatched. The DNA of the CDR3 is TGTGCCAGCAGCCGACTGACAGGGGGGGGAGAGACCCAGTACTTC. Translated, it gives CASSRLTGGGETQYF.

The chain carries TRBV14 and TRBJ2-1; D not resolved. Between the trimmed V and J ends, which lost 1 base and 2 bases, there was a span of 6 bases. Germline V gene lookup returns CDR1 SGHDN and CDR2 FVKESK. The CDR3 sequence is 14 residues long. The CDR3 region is CASSQGQAYNEQFF. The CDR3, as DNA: TGTGCCAGCAGCCAAGGACAAGCCTACAATGAGCAGTTCTTC. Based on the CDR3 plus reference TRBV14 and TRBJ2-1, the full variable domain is EAGVTQFPSHSVIEKGQTVTLRCDPISGHDNLYWYRRVMGKEIKFLLHFVKESKQDESGMPNNRFLAERTGGTYSTLKVQPAELEDSGVYFCASSQGQAYNEQFFGPGTRLTVL.

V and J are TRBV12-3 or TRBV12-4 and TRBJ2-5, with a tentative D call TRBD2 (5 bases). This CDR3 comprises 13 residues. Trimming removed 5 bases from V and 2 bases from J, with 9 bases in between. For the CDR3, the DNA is TGTGCCAGCAGTGGCCTAGCTCAAGAGACCCAGTACTTC. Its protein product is CASSGLAQETQYF.

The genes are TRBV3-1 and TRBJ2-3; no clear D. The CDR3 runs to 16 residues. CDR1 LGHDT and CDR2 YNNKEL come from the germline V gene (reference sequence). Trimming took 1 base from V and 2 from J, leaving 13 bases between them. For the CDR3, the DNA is TGTGCCAGCAGCCAAGGAGTGGGGATGTCCACAGATACGCAGTATTTT. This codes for CASSQGVGMSTDTQYF.

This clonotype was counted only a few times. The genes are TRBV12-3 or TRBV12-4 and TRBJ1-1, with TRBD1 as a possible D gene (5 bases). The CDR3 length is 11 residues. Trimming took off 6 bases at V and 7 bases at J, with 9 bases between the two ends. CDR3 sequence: CASRQTVEAFF. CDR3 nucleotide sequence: TGTGCCAGCAGACAGACAGTTGAAGCTTTCTTT.

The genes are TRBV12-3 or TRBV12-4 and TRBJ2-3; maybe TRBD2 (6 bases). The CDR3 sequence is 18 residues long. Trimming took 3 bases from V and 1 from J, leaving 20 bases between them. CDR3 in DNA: TGTGCCAGCAGTTTCGGCAGGATCCAGACTAGTGGCACAGATACGCAGTATTTT. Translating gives CASSFGRIQTSGTDTQYF.

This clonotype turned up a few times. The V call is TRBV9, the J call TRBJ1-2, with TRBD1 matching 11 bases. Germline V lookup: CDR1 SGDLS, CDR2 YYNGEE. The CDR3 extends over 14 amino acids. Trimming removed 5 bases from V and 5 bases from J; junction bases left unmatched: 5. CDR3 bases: TGTGCCAGCAGGGCGGGGACAGGGGGGTATGGCTACACCTTC. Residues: CASRAGTGGYGYTF.

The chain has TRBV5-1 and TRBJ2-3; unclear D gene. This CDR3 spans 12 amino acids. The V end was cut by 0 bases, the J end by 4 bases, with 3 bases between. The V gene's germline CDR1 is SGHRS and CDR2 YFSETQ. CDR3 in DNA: TGCGCCAGCAGCTTGGAGGCAGATACGCAGTATTTT. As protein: CASSLEADTQYF.

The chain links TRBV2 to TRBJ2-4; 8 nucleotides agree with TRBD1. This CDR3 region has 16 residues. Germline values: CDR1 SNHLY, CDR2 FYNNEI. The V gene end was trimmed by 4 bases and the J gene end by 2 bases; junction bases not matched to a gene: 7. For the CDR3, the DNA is TGTGCCAGCAGTGGCGGACAGGGAATTACCAAAAACATTCAGTACTTC. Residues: CASSGGQGITKNIQYF.

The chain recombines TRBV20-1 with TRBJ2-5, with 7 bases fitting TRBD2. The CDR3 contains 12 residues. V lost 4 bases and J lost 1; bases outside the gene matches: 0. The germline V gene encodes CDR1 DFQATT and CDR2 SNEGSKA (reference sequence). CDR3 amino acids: CSATGGQETQYF. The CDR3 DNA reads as TGCAGTGCTACGGGGGGCCAAGAGACCCAGTACTTC.

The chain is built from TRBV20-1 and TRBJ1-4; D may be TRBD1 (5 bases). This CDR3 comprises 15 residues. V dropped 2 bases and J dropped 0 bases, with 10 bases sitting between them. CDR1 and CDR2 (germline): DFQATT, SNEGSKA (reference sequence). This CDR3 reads CSARPGGATNEKLFF. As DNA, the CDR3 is TGCAGTGCTAGACCCGGAGGGGCAACTAATGAAAAACTGTTTTTT.

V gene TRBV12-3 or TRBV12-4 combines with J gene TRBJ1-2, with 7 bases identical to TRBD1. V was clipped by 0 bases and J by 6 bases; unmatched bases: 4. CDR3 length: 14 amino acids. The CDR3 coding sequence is TGTGCCAGCAGTTTAGCCATAGACAGGGATGGCTACACCTTC. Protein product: CASSLAIDRDGYTF.